The 29 T cell receptor beta chains listed next were all sequenced from one sample in a study of OX40 agonist ivuxolimab in advanced cancers. This table comes from immunoSEQ multiplex PCR, and its TCRdb copy is limited to in-frame clones, with some not included. The sample holds 50,000 to 70,000 clones, about 83% seen once. This material consisted of CD4+ or CD8+ T cells sorted from blood, taken in a trial of the OX40 agonist ivuxolimab. Receptors originate from an adult with an advanced solid tumor such as melanoma, head and neck, liver or kidney cancer.

This sequence joins TRBV7-2 and TRBJ1-2; TRBD1 is a possible D gene (6 bases). The ends were cut back, 3 bases at V and 3 bases at J, with 14 bases in the middle. The CDR3 runs 15 residues. Germline V gives CDR1 SGHTA, CDR2 FQGNSA. In nucleotides, the CDR3 is TGTGCCAGCAGCTTTTCCGGGACACTACACTATGGCTACACCTTC. This encodes CASSFSGTLHYGYTF.

CDR3 DNA: TGTGCCAGCAGTGTCCAGTCCACAGATACGCAGTATTTT. Its translation is CASSVQSTDTQYF. The rearrangement joins TRBV6-1 to TRBJ2-3; D is unresolved. Germline loops: CDR1 MNHNS, CDR2 SASEGT. The CDR3 contains 13 residues. Trimming removed 4 bases from V and 2 bases from J, with 7 bases in between.

This chain connects TRBV18 to TRBJ1-1; D ambiguous. The CDR3 length is 13 residues. V was pared by 8 bases and J by 1 base, with 11 bases between. Germline V CDR1 and CDR2: KGHSH, LQKENI. CDR3 in amino acids: CASTTDSNTEAFF. The CDR3 bases are TGTGCCAGCACGACGGACTCGAACACTGAAGCTTTCTTT.

The chain uses TRBV6-4 and TRBJ1-2; tentatively, D is TRBD1 (6 bases). Between the trimmed V and J ends, which lost 3 bases and 6 bases, there was a span of 20 bases. Germline V gives CDR1 MRHNA, CDR2 SNTAGT. The CDR3 has 16 amino acids. CDR3 nucleotide sequence: TGTGCCAGCAGTGAAAGGAGGACAGCTAATATGGATGGCTACACCTTC. Encoded protein: CASSERRTANMDGYTF.

The V and J genes are TRBV18 and TRBJ2-5; TRBD2 agrees at 8 bases. This CDR3 region has 13 residues. Germline V CDR1 and CDR2: KGHSH, LQKENI. Losses at the gene ends were 3 bases for V and 5 bases for J; bases not matched to a gene: 2. The CDR3 protein is CASSPASGETQYF. CDR3 coding DNA: TGTGCCAGCTCACCGGCTAGCGGGGAGACCCAGTACTTC.

The chain combines TRBV19 with TRBJ1-3; 9 nucleotides match TRBD1. Germline V CDR1 and CDR2: LNHDA, SQIVND (reference sequence). The CDR3 is 16 amino acids. V shed 7 bases and J 0 bases; nucleotides not matched to a gene: 7. CDR3 sequence reads: CASNTGTGSSGNTIYF. The DNA of the CDR3 is TGTGCCAGTAACACCGGGACAGGGAGCTCTGGAAACACCATATATTTT.

This chain links TRBV28 with TRBJ2-2; D is perhaps TRBD2 (5 bases). Germline-derived CDR1 and CDR2 are MDHEN and SYDVKM. This CDR3 comprises 16 residues. V dropped 6 bases and J dropped 4 bases, with 18 bases sitting between them. The CDR3 nucleotides are TGTGCCAGCAGGCCAACAGCGGCGCTCCTCACCGGGGAGCTGTTTTTT. Protein product: CASRPTAALLTGELFF.

This sequence joins TRBV6-1 and TRBJ1-1; 8 nucleotides align to TRBD1. This CDR3 region has 13 residues. Per germline, CDR1 MNHNS and CDR2 SASEGT. Trimming took 2 bases from V and 8 from J; bases not matched to a gene: 4. The CDR3 DNA sequence: TGTGCCAGCAGTGAAATAGGGGACAGGGAAGCTTTCTTT. It codes for CASSEIGDREAFF.

J is TRBJ1-1 and V is TRBV19; no clear D. V lost 4 bases and J lost 7, with 13 bases in between. This CDR3 region has 13 residues. Germline lookup yields CDR1 LNHDA and CDR2 SQIVND (reference sequence). CDR3 sequence: CASSNAWSSEAFF. The CDR3, as DNA: TGTGCCAGTAGTAATGCGTGGAGCAGTGAAGCTTTCTTT.

The rearrangement links TRBV2 to TRBJ2-7, with 7 nucleotides matching TRBD1. The CDR3 contains 16 residues. CDR1 is SNHLY and CDR2 is FYNNEI in the germline V gene. Trimming cost V 0 bases and J 7 bases; bases outside gene matches: 12. The CDR3 DNA is TGTGCCAGCAGTGAAGCGCCCTTGACAGGGAAAAGGGAGCAGTACTTC. Translated: CASSEAPLTGKREQYF.

The CDR3 loop reads CASRRQGGDYEQYF. CDR3 bases: TGTGCCAGCAGGCGGCAGGGTGGAGACTACGAGCAGTACTTC. This chain links TRBV27 with TRBJ2-7; the D gene is possibly TRBD1 (5 bases). V was clipped by 6 bases and J by 3 bases, with 15 bases between them. Germline V gene sequence: CDR1 MNHEY, CDR2 SMNVEV (reference sequence). CDR3 length: 14 residues.

This chain joins TRBV5-4 and TRBJ2-5, with TRBD2 matching 7 bases. This CDR3 comprises 10 residues. From germline, CDR1 is SGHNT and CDR2 YYREEE (reference sequence). Trimming cost V 10 bases and J 5 bases; bases outside gene matches: 2. In DNA, the CDR3 is TGTGCCTGGGGGGGGGAGACCCAGTACTTC. Encoded protein: CAWGGETQYF.

The CDR3 region is CAWSQGAGSYGYTF. The DNA of the CDR3 is TGTGCCTGGAGTCAGGGGGCTGGGAGCTATGGCTACACCTTC. The rearrangement links TRBV30 to TRBJ1-2; 8 bases line up with TRBD1. The CDR3 has 14 amino acids. J lost 4 bases, V lost 2 bases, and 6 bases had no gene match. Germline lookup yields CDR1 GTSNPN and CDR2 SVGIG (reference sequence). The whole variable domain, remainder taken from reference TRBV30 and TRBJ1-2, is SQTIHQWPATLVQPVGSPLSLECTVEGTSNPNLYWYRQAAGRGLQLLFYSVGIGQISSEVPQNLSASRPQDRQFILSSKKLLLSDSGFYLCAWSQGAGSYGYTFGSGTRLTVV.

The J gene is TRBJ1-1, the V gene TRBV5-5, with 7 bases identical to TRBD1. The CDR3 length is 16 residues. Trimming took 6 bases from V and 5 from J; bases not matched to a gene: 16. Germline CDR1 reads SGHKS; CDR2 reads YYEKEE (reference sequence). CDR3 sequence (DNA): TGTGCCAGCATCAACAGGGGTGGGGGGCGAGGGACTGAAGCTTTCTTT. Its translation: CASINRGGGRGTEAFF.

This clone showed up just once. V gene TRBV7-3 combines with J gene TRBJ1-1; unclear D gene. This CDR3 contains 13 residues. Germline lookup yields CDR1 SGHTA and CDR2 FQGTGA. V was pared by 4 bases and J by 4 bases, with 10 bases between. The CDR3 sequence: CASSSGEGTEAFF. The CDR3, as DNA: TGTGCCAGCAGCTCAGGAGAGGGCACTGAAGCTTTCTTT.

The gene calls are TRBV18 and TRBJ2-7; the D is unclear. V was cut by 3 bases and J by 0 bases, with 6 bases left in between. This CDR3 has 13 residues. In germline, CDR1 is KGHSH, CDR2 LQKENI. Here the CDR3 DNA reads TGTGCCAGCTCACCGGCTGTCTCCTACGAGCAGTACTTC. Translated: CASSPAVSYEQYF.

The chain has TRBV19 and TRBJ2-1; 8 bases fit TRBD2. The CDR3 is made up of 14 amino acids. Germline V gives CDR1 LNHDA, CDR2 SQIVND (reference sequence). V lost 9 bases, J lost 0 bases, and 4 bases stayed unmatched. The CDR3 reads CASPGTSSYNEQFF. The CDR3 DNA is TGTGCCAGCCCAGGGACTAGCTCCTACAATGAGCAGTTCTTC.

This chain uses TRBV30 with TRBJ1-4; D is undetermined. CDR3 length: 12 residues. V was cut by 1 base and J by 8 bases, with 8 bases left in between. CDR1 is GTSNPN and CDR2 is SVGIG in the germline V gene (reference sequence). Written as DNA, the CDR3 is TGTGCCTGGAGTGGACCCGAGGAAAAACTGTTTTTT. Its protein is CAWSGPEEKLFF.

The chain couples TRBV5-6 to TRBJ1-5; the D is unclear. Germline V lookup: CDR1 SGHDT, CDR2 YYEEEE. The CDR3 spans 13 residues. V was trimmed by 4 bases and J by 5 bases, leaving 10 bases between them. The CDR3 region is CASSPGWDQPQHF. The CDR3, as DNA: TGTGCCAGCAGCCCCGGTTGGGATCAGCCCCAGCATTTT.

The rearrangement joins TRBV18 to TRBJ1-2; the D gene is possibly TRBD1 (6 bases). V was cut by 6 bases and J by 6 bases, with 17 bases left in between. This CDR3 spans 14 amino acids. Germline values: CDR1 KGHSH, CDR2 LQKENI. CDR3 in DNA: TGTGCCAGCTCGTGGGGGCCGGAACAAGATGGCTACACCTTC. This gives the protein CASSWGPEQDGYTF.

V gene TRBV2 combines with J gene TRBJ2-4, with TRBD1 matching 8 bases. Trimming cost V 5 bases and J 6 bases; bases outside gene matches: 9. Germline V gives CDR1 SNHLY, CDR2 FYNNEI. This CDR3 region has 15 residues. CDR3 bases: TGTGCCAGCAGTACCGGACAGGGTTGGGTAAACATTCAGTACTTC. Protein: CASSTGQGWVNIQYF.

This clone was observed a single time. The chain has TRBV4-1 and TRBJ2-1; a weak D match, TRBD2 (7 bases). CDR1 is MGHRA and CDR2 is YSYEKL in the germline V gene. This CDR3 has 16 residues. Trimming stripped 2 bases from V and 2 bases from J, with 13 bases between. CDR3 region: CASSQRGGGAYNEQFF. The CDR3 region has the DNA TGCGCCAGCAGCCAAAGAGGGGGAGGGGCCTACAATGAGCAGTTCTTC.

The V gene is TRBV10-2, the J gene TRBJ2-3; no clear D gene. The CDR3 runs to 14 residues. V lost 1 base and J 3 bases, leaving 8 bases between the germline ends. Germline-derived CDR1 and CDR2 are WSHSY and SAAADI. The CDR3 region is CASSELVMTDTQYF. The CDR3, as DNA: TGCGCCAGCAGTGAGTTGGTTATGACAGATACGCAGTATTTT.

This chain uses TRBV7-8 with TRBJ1-1; TRBD1 is a possible D gene (6 bases). Germline V gene sequence: CDR1 SGHVS, CDR2 FQNEAQ. Trimming took 5 bases from V and 0 from J, leaving 13 bases between them. This CDR3 is built from 15 residues. The CDR3 loop reads CASSPGQSLNTEAFF. The CDR3 DNA reads as TGTGCCAGCAGCCCCGGACAGTCACTGAACACTGAAGCTTTCTTT. Full variable domain (remainder filled in from reference TRBV7-8 and TRBJ1-1): GAGVSQSPRYKVAKRGQDVALRCDPISGHVSLFWYQQALGQGPEFLTYFQNEAQLDKSGLPSDRFFAERPEGSVSTLKIQRTQQEDSAVYLCASSPGQSLNTEAFFGQGTRLTVV.

CDR3 nucleotides: TGTGCCAGCAGCCTACTAGCGGAGCAGTTCTTC. Translation gives CASSLLAEQFF. J is TRBJ2-1 and V is TRBV25-1, with 7 bases matching TRBD2. The CDR3 loop spans 11 amino acids. J lost 10 bases, V lost 6 bases, and 3 bases had no gene match. Germline V gives CDR1 MGHDK, CDR2 SYGVNS.

This rearrangement joins TRBV10-1 to TRBJ1-4, with D possibly being TRBD1 (5 bases). Between the trimmed V and J ends, which lost 8 bases and 11 bases, there was a span of 15 bases. The CDR3 is made up of 12 amino acids. CDR1 is WNHNN, CDR2 SYGVQD, per germline (reference sequence). The CDR3 bases are TGCGCCAGCCCCTTACAGGAGAGGAAACTGTTTTTT. Translating it yields CASPLQERKLFF.

The V and J genes are TRBV11-3 and TRBJ2-4; D unresolved. In germline, CDR1 is SGHNT, CDR2 YENEEA. With 1 base removed from V and 0 bases from J, the gap between germline ends came to 10 bases. The CDR3 is 16 amino acids. This CDR3 is CASSLVAMKAKNIQYF. For the CDR3, the DNA is TGTGCCAGCAGCTTAGTCGCCATGAAAGCCAAAAACATTCAGTACTTC.

The chain employs TRBV15 and TRBJ2-2; perhaps D is TRBD1 or TRBD2 (5 bases each). V was clipped by 1 base and J by 3 bases, with 6 bases between them. Looked up from germline, CDR1 is LNHNV and CDR2 is YYDKDF (reference sequence). CDR3 length: 14 residues. For the CDR3, the DNA is TGTGCCACCAGCAGAGGAGGGGACACCGGGGAGCTGTTTTTT. Translating it yields CATSRGGDTGELFF.

The V gene is TRBV6-5, the J gene TRBJ1-2; no clear D. V was cut by 5 bases and J by 8 bases, with 9 bases left in between. CDR1 MNHEY and CDR2 SVGAGI come from the germline V gene. The CDR3 has 11 amino acids. The CDR3 reads CASSPNQGYTF. DNA for the CDR3: TGTGCCAGCAGTCCAAATCAGGGCTACACCTTC.